The 10 T cell receptor beta chains below come from one sample, sequenced in a study of blood T cell repertoires in COVID-19. Generated by immunoSEQ multiplex PCR, the TCRdb table keeps only in-frame clones and is missing some. The top ten hold roughly 18% of the sample, which has around 99,000 clones, about four fifths seen once. The sequencing input was peripheral blood. The receptors stem from a woman of 80 years or more with active or convalescent COVID-19.

This rearrangement joins TRBV19 to TRBJ1-2; D gene unclear. V lost 6 bases to trimming and J lost 1 base, with 21 bases between them. The length of the CDR3 is 17 residues. CDR1 and CDR2 (germline): LNHDA, SQIVND (reference sequence). The CDR3 spells CASRGDGSGSYNYGYTF. The CDR3 nucleotides read TGTGCCAGTAGAGGAGATGGCAGTGGCTCTTATAACTATGGCTACACCTTC.

The chain joins TRBV28 to TRBJ2-7; no clear D. The CDR3 is 14 residues long. Germline values: CDR1 MDHEN, CDR2 SYDVKM. V gave up 6 bases and J gave up 1 base, with 13 bases separating them. In DNA, the CDR3 is TGTGCCAGCAGGACGTCAGGTTCGTCCTACGAGCAGTACTTC. This gives the protein CASRTSGSSYEQYF.

This clone has only a few counts. Its ends do not fully match the called genes, so a read error is possible. The chain has TRBV5-1 and TRBJ2-3; 7 nucleotides match TRBD1. Germline-derived CDR1 and CDR2 are SGHRS and YFSETQ. This CDR3 is built from 18 residues. CDR3: CASSPPPLTGWDTDTQYF. CDR3 bases: TGTGCCAGCAGCCCACCACCCTTGACAGGGTGGGACACAGATACGCAGTATTTT.

The chain is built from TRBV2 and TRBJ2-7, with D tentatively TRBD2 (6 bases). This CDR3 is built from 15 residues. With 1 base removed from V and 0 bases from J, the gap between germline ends came to 10 bases. Germline loops: CDR1 SNHLY, CDR2 FYNNEI. Written as DNA, the CDR3 is TGTGCCAGCAGTGAAGTAGGGAGGATCTCCTACGAGCAGTACTTC. Its translation is CASSEVGRISYEQYF.

The chain uses TRBV3-1 (or the pseudogene TRBV3-2) and TRBJ2-7; 11 bases are shared with TRBD1. The germline V gene encodes CDR1 LGHDT and CDR2 YNNKEL (reference sequence). With V trimmed by 6 bases and J by 3 bases, 16 bases remained unmatched. The CDR3 contains 18 residues. The CDR3 loop reads CASSSPFFAGTGGYEQYF. The CDR3 nucleotides read TGTGCCAGCAGTTCCCCTTTTTTTGCCGGGACAGGGGGCTACGAGCAGTACTTC.

This clone was picked up one time. The gene calls are TRBV28 and TRBJ2-2; TRBD2 matches at 11 bases. This CDR3 is built from 14 residues. Germline V CDR1 and CDR2: MDHEN, SYDVKM. V trimming: 4 bases; J trimming: 10 bases; junction bases outside the gene matches: 5. In nucleotides, the CDR3 is TGTGCCAGCAGTTCGACTAGCGGGACGAAGGAGCTGTTTTTT. Translating it yields CASSSTSGTKELFF.

This clone was recorded once. The chain employs TRBV7-8 and TRBJ2-6; D is unclear. The CDR3 length is 14 residues. Trimming stripped 5 bases from V and 2 bases from J, with 7 bases between. The germline V gene encodes CDR1 SGHVS and CDR2 FQNEAQ. The CDR3 DNA sequence: TGTGCCAGCAGCCGGAGAACTGGGGCCAACGTCCTGACTTTC. Amino acids: CASSRRTGANVLTF.

The chain uses TRBV19 and TRBJ1-5; 7 bases map to TRBD1. The trim removed 5 bases at V and 4 bases at J, leaving 11 bases unmatched. In germline, CDR1 is LNHDA, CDR2 SQIVND (reference sequence). The CDR3 has 16 residues. The CDR3, as DNA: TGTGCCAGTAGTCCCAGGAGACAGGGTGAGAATCAGCCCCAGCATTTT. Amino acid sequence: CASSPRRQGENQPQHF.

This clone turned up a few times. The chain carries TRBV7-8 and TRBJ2-2; TRBD1 matches at 9 bases. The CDR3 spans 15 residues. Germline CDR1 and CDR2: SGHVS and FQNEAQ. V shed 2 bases and J 4 bases; nucleotides not matched to a gene: 2. The CDR3 loop reads CASSLLQGATGELFF. The CDR3 DNA sequence: TGTGCCAGCAGCTTACTACAGGGGGCCACCGGGGAGCTGTTTTTT.

This rearrangement joins TRBV14 to TRBJ2-3, with D possibly being TRBD2 (5 bases). CDR1 is SGHDN, CDR2 FVKESK, per germline. There are 12 residues in the CDR3. The V gene lost 4 bases and the J gene lost 5 bases, with 7 bases spanning the gap. DNA for the CDR3: TGTGCCAGCAGCCCCGAGGGAGATACGCAGTATTTT. Translating gives CASSPEGDTQYF.